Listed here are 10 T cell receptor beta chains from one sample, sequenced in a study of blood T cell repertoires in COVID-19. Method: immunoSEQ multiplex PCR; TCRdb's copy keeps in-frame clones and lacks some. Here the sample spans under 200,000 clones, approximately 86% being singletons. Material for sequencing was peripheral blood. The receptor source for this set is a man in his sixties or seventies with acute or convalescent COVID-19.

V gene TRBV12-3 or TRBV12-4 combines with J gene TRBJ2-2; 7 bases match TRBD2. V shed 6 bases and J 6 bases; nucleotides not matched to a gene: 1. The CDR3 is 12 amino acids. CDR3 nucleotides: TGTGCCAGCAGGCGGGGGTCCGGGGAGCTGTTTTTT. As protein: CASRRGSGELFF.

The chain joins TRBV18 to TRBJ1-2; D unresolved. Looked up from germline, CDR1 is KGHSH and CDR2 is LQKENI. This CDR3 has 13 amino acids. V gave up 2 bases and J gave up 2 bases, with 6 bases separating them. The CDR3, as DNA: TGTGCCAGCTCACCAGGGCAGAACTATGGCTACACCTTC. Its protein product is CASSPGQNYGYTF.

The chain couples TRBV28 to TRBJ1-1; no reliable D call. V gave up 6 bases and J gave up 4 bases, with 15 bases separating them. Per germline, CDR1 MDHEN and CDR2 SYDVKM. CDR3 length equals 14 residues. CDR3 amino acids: CASSFRVRGTEAFF. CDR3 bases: TGTGCCAGCAGCTTTCGGGTACGGGGCACTGAAGCTTTCTTT.

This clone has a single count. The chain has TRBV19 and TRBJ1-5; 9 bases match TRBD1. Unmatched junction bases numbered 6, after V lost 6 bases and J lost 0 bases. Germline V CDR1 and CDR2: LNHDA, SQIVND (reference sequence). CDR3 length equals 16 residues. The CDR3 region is CASRTGGAYSNQPQHF. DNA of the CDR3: TGTGCCAGTAGGACAGGGGGGGCATATAGCAATCAGCCCCAGCATTTT.

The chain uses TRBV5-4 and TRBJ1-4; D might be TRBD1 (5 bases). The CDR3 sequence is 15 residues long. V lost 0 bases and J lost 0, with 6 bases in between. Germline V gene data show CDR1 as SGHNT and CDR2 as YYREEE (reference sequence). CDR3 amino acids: CASSLGGATNEKLFF. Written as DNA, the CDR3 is TGTGCCAGCAGCTTGGGGGGGGCAACTAATGAAAAACTGTTTTTT.

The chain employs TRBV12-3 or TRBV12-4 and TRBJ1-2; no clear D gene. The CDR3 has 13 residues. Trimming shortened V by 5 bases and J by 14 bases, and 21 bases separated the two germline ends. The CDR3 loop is CASSPGEGELRTF. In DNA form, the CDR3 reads TGTGCCAGCAGTCCCGGGGAGGGTGAATTGAGGACCTTC.

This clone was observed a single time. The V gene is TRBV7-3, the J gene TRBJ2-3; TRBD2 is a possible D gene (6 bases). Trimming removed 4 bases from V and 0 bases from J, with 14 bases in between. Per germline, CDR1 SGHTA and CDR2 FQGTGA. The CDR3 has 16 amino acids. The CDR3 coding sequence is TGTGCCAGCAGCTCCGGGACTTCTACCAGCACAGATACGCAGTATTTT. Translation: CASSSGTSTSTDTQYF.

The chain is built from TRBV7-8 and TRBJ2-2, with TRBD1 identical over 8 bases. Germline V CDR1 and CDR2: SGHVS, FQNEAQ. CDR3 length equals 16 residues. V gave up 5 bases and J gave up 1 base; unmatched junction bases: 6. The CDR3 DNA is TGTGCCAGCAGCCCTAGGGGACAGGTGAACACCGGGGAGCTGTTTTTT. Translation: CASSPRGQVNTGELFF.

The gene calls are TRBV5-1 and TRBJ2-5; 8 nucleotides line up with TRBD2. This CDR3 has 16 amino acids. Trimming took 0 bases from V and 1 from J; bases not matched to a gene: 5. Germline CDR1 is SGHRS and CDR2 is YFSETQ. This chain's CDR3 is CASSLGGGGIQETQYF. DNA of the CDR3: TGCGCCAGCAGCTTGGGCGGCGGGGGGATCCAAGAGACCCAGTACTTC.

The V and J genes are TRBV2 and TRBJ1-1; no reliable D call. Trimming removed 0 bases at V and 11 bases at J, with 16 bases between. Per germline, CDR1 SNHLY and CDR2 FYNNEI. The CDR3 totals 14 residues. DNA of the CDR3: TGTGCCAGCAGTGAAGCGCTTGAGGGTTTGGGTGCTTTCTTT. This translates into CASSEALEGLGAFF.